These T cell receptor beta chains were read from a single sample in a study of T cell responses to AZD1222 COVID-19 vaccine. Sequencing used immunoSEQ multiplex PCR; TCRdb keeps in-frame clones, though not all of them. The sample records 90,000 to 100,000 clones, almost 90% being singletons. Sequencing used peripheral blood, obtained 28 days after the second AZD1222 dose. The receptors were sampled from an adult who received the AZD1222 COVID-19 vaccine. Both conserved end residues are part of each CDR3. D genes are given only for firm matches. Rows may omit the clone size; those that give it use once, few, many or a size class.

d_call	v_call	j_call	clone_size	cdr3_nt	cdr3_aa
-	TRBV21-1	TRBJ2-7	-	TGTGCCAGCAGCAAAGAGGAGGGAGGGCAGGAAAGGCATCAAGGGGCCTCCGAGCAGTACTTC	CASSKEEGGQERHQGASEQYF
-	TRBV5-6	TRBJ1-2	-	TGTGCCAGCAGGGGTGGCTACACCTTC	CASRGGYTF
-	TRBV7-2	TRBJ1-1	-	TGTGCCAGCAGCTTAGCGGTTTTGGATTTGAACACTGAAGCTTTCTTT	CASSLAVLDLNTEAFF
-	TRBV28	TRBJ1-1	once	TGTGCCAGCAGTTTTGTTCCGGGGGGGGCAGGTTTGAACACTGAAGCTTTCTTT	CASSFVPGGAGLNTEAFF
TRBD1	TRBV3-1/TRBV3-2	TRBJ1-1	-	TGTGCCAGCAGCTTCCTACCCGGAGGACAGGGGGCGGGTCGGAACACTGAAGCTTTCTTT	CASSFLPGGQGAGRNTEAFF
-	TRBV6-6	TRBJ1-2	-	TGTGCCAGCAGTTACCCCGAACAGGGTAACTATGGCTACACCTTC	CASSYPEQGNYGYTF
-	TRBV10-1	TRBJ2-3	-	TGCGCCAGCAGTGTTGCTATGGGAGGCAGGGCAGATACGCAGTATTTT	CASSVAMGGRADTQYF
TRBD1	TRBV5-1	TRBJ1-1	-	TGCGCCAGCAGCTTAACAGGGGCTAACACTGAAGCTTTCTTT	CASSLTGANTEAFF
-	TRBV7-2	TRBJ2-5	-	TGTGCCAGCAGCTTAGGCGGGCGCCAAGAGACCCAGTACTTC	CASSLGGRQETQYF
-	TRBV19	TRBJ2-5	-	TGTGCCAGTAGTACCGGACAGCAAGAGACCCAGTACTTC	CASSTGQQETQYF
-	TRBV30	TRBJ2-2	-	TGTGCCTGGAGTGTTAGGTTTGCGGACACCGGGGAGCTGTTTTTT	CAWSVRFADTGELFF
TRBD1	TRBV27	TRBJ1-4	few	TGTGCCAGCAGTTACCTGACTTTGACAGGGGGCCTTGAAAAACTGTTTTTT	CASSYLTLTGGLEKLFF
-	TRBV4-1	TRBJ1-5	-	TGCGCCAGCAGCCAAGGACCGGGGGGTCAGCCCCAGCATTTT	CASSQGPGGQPQHF
-	TRBV10-3	TRBJ1-2	-	TGTGCCATCAGTGGGACGGCGATCAATGGCTACACCTTC	CAISGTAINGYTF
TRBD1	TRBV6-6	TRBJ1-2	-	TGTGCCAGCAGTTACTCGGGACAGAAAGCTAACTATGGCTACACCTTC	CASSYSGQKANYGYTF
-	TRBV18	TRBJ1-2	-	TGTGCCAGCTCACCACCGGCAGGCTATGGCTACACCTTC	CASSPPAGYGYTF
-	TRBV28	TRBJ2-1	once	TGTGCCAGCGCCCTTAGGCTTTCCAATGAGCAGTTCTTC	CASALRLSNEQFF
-	TRBV19	TRBJ2-7	-	TGTGCCAGTAGCAGAAATGGCCAGCTGTACGAGCAGTACTTC	CASSRNGQLYEQYF
-	TRBV5-1	TRBJ1-3	once	TGCGCCAGCAGCCCAACAGGCACGTGGCGTCCTGGAAACACCATATATTTT	CASSPTGTWRPGNTIYF
TRBD2	TRBV5-1	TRBJ2-7	-	TGCGCCAGCAGCTTGGAGGCTAGCGGGAGTTTCAGGAGGGAGCAGTACTTC	CASSLEASGSFRREQYF
TRBD1	TRBV6-5	TRBJ1-5	-	TGTGCCAGCAGTTACACAGGGGAGCGGAGACAGCCCCAGCATTTT	CASSYTGERRQPQHF
-	TRBV19	TRBJ2-2	-	-	CASTSGPYTGELFF
-	TRBV19	TRBJ1-2	once	TGTGCCAGTCACTACAGGGATAACTATGGCTACACCTTC	CASHYRDNYGYTF
-	TRBV4-1	TRBJ1-6	-	TGCGCCAGCAGCCAAGAACCCCAACTACGAAATTCACCCCTCCACTTT	CASSQEPQLRNSPLHF